What follows are 3 T cell receptor beta chains derived from one specimen sequenced in a study of blood T cells in healthy people across ages. A second about 7 to 11 cycle PCR used barcoded and J-beta primers. TCRdb independently ran MiXCR on the 5' RACE reads; one entry per CDR3 protein. The sample carries approximately 700,000 distinct CDR3 sequences, about 32% recorded once. The material sequenced was blood. These receptors were obtained from a woman older than 75 in good health.

The sample holds many counts of this clonotype. This could be a read error, since a much larger clone is one nucleotide away. The J gene is TRBJ1-1, the V gene TRBV12-3 or TRBV12-4; D is undetermined. This CDR3 comprises 13 residues. V lost 2 bases and J 0 bases, leaving 4 bases between the germline ends. This chain's CDR3 is CASSLKVNTEAFF. As DNA, the CDR3 is TGTGCCAGCAGTTTAAAAGTGAACACTGAAGCTTTCTTT.

This clonotype has more than one count but fewer than ten. Written as DNA, the CDR3 is TGTGCCTGGCGCCAAGCGGGAGCCGGTGGGACCCAGTACTTC. This sequence encodes CAWRQAGAGGTQYF. The chain has TRBV30 and TRBJ2-5; 8 nucleotides match TRBD2. The CDR3 sequence is 14 residues long. V shed 5 bases, J shed 7 bases, and the junction held 12 bases outside the gene matches. The V gene's germline CDR1 is GTSNPN and CDR2 SVGIG (reference sequence).

This clonotype was counted at least ten times. The rearrangement joins TRBV20-1 to TRBJ2-5; 8 nucleotides align to TRBD2. With 3 bases clipped from V and 5 bases from J, the junction kept 14 bases outside the gene matches. This CDR3 region has 16 residues. Germline CDR1 reads DFQATT; CDR2 reads SNEGSKA (reference sequence). The CDR3 DNA reads TGCAGTGCTAGCTCAAGGGTCGGGGGGGCCGGGGAGACCCAGTACTTC. Translated, it gives CSASSRVGGAGETQYF.